This T cell receptor (beta chain) was observed in a study of neurological immune-mediated disorders. This clonotype has at least ten counts. As yet, its antigen is unknown. Regarding the study as a whole: Levels of TCR clonal expansion peaked in HTLV-1-associated myelopathy and reached their lowest in multiple sclerosis, under those of healthy controls.

Every sequencing run drew on 15-18 subjects and yielded over 170 million TCR-beta sequences. TCRdb used MiXCR to reprocess the 5' RACE reads, holding one entry per CDR3 protein. The table has fewer than 110,000 distinct CDR3 sequences, roughly 10% seen once. Noted time point: longitudinal time-point 3. Material: PBMCs. The sequence derives from a female donor with HTLV-1-associated myelopathy (HAM/TSP).

CDR3 protein: CSARRDRGIRGYTF. In nucleotides, the CDR3 is TGCAGTGCCCGAAGGGACAGGGGAATACGTGGCTACACCTTC. The chain is built from TRBV20-1 and TRBJ1-2; 10 bases fit TRBD1. The ends lost 6 bases at V and 7 bases at J; junction bases unmatched: 11. Germline CDR1 and CDR2: DFQATT and SNEGSKA (reference sequence). The CDR3 is made up of 14 amino acids.